Below, one TCR beta chain is given with its context. Its antigen is currently unknown. This sample was taken from a study of monozygotic twins with inflammatory bowel disease. The CDR3 has 15 amino acids. Per the germline V gene, CDR1 is DFQATT and CDR2 is SNEGSKA (reference sequence). TCRdb re-called the 5' RACE reads and shows each CDR3 protein once, DNA omitted. There are approximately 400,000 distinct CDR3 sequences in the sample, with 2% to 3% held by the top ten. It was from whole blood, with no T cell sorting, that total RNA was isolated. General study results and limits: Data gave no support to a single strong signal or clonotype associated with IBD. Fewer clonotypes were shared with others by IBD patients than by healthy twins, especially with disease activity. Discrimination among different T cell subtypes was not achievable.

This chain connects TRBV20-1 to TRBJ1-5; TCRdb lists TRBD1, though no DNA is available to test this call. This clonotype was obtained from a human donor with ulcerative colitis or Crohn's disease, or a healthy co-twin of an affected twin (not recorded which). The sample taken for sequencing was blood. This CDR3 is CSARSFGQGHQPQHF.